This is a list of T cell receptor beta chains from one sample in a study of a mutant IDH1 vaccine in newly diagnosed glioma. No antigen has been assigned to these receptors. Assay used: immunoSEQ multiplex PCR; TCRdb lists only in-frame clones, some missing. In the table there are about 40,000 clones, less than 90% of which are singletons. This material consisted of PBMCs, taken from a glioma patient whose treatment included an IDH1 peptide vaccine. These receptor sequences come from a man aged 40-50 years with glioma. Both conserved end residues are part of each CDR3. D genes are given only for firm matches. The size entry is marked missing in some rows and otherwise reads once, few, many or a size class.

J gene	clone size	D gene	V gene	CDR3 DNA	CDR3 protein
TRBJ2-1	-	-	TRBV7-2	TGTGCCAGCAGTTCAGGGTATGAGCAGTTCTTC	CASSSGYEQFF
TRBJ1-1	medium-sized	TRBD1	TRBV5-1	TGCGCCAGCAGCTTGGCCGAACAGGGGATACGTGAAGCTTTCTTT	CASSLAEQGIREAFF
TRBJ2-2	-	TRBD1	TRBV4-1	TGCGCCAGCAGCCAAGAAGCCGGGACAGGCGGGGAGCTGTTTTTT	CASSQEAGTGGELFF
TRBJ2-7	-	-	TRBV6-5	TGTGCCAGCAGAACTCCTTCAAAGGGGGCCTACGAGCAGTACTTC	CASRTPSKGAYEQYF
TRBJ2-2	-	-	TRBV11-2	TGTGCCAGCAGCAGAGGTTACAGGGTGGCCGGGGAGCTGTTTTTT	CASSRGYRVAGELFF
TRBJ1-1	-	-	TRBV28	TGTGCCAGCACTTCACCCGGGGAAGCTTTCTTT	CASTSPGEAFF
TRBJ2-1	-	TRBD2	TRBV5-4	TGTGCCAGCAGCTTGTCTCTAGCGGGATACAATGAGCAGTTCTTC	CASSLSLAGYNEQFF
TRBJ1-2	-	-	TRBV7-9	TGTGCCAGCAGCTCGGCCATGGGACCCTCATTCGGTGGCTACACCTTC	CASSSAMGPSFGGYTF
TRBJ2-7	-	TRBD1	TRBV4-2	TGTGCCAGCAGCCAAGCACAGGGGTTCGTGAACGAGCAGTACTTC	CASSQAQGFVNEQYF
TRBJ2-2	-	-	TRBV6-4	TGTGCCACCAAGGGGGCCGGGGAGCTGTTTTTT	CATKGAGELFF
TRBJ2-1	-	-	TRBV15	TGTGCCACCAGCAGAGATAAGGCGGGTTACAATGAGCAGTTCTTC	CATSRDKAGYNEQFF
TRBJ2-1	-	TRBD2	TRBV7-2	TGTGCCAGCAGCTCCGGGACTAGCTTTGGCAATGAGCAGTTCTTC	CASSSGTSFGNEQFF
TRBJ2-3	-	-	TRBV29-1	TGCAGCGCAGCACTAGCTTCTAAGGTAGATACGCAGTATTTT	CSAALASKVDTQYF
TRBJ2-3	-	-	TRBV2	TGTGCCAGCAGTGAACCCGGGAGTCAGACAGATACGCAGTATTTT	CASSEPGSQTDTQYF
TRBJ2-5	few	-	TRBV7-9	TGTGCCAGCAGCTTAGCTATAACGCGGGAGACCCAGTACTTC	CASSLAITRETQYF
TRBJ2-2	-	-	TRBV7-2	TGTGCCAGCAGCCACGTGGCAGGCCGGAACACCGGGGAGCTGTTTTTT	CASSHVAGRNTGELFF
TRBJ1-3	-	-	TRBV29-1	TGCAGCGTTGGAGGGGTTGCAGGAAACACCATATATTTT	CSVGGVAGNTIYF